Following are 9 T cell receptor beta chains from one sample sequenced in a study of preoperative IRX-2 immunotherapy in early breast cancer. Treatment in this sample: preoperative locoregional IRX-2 cytokine immunotherapy. Only in-frame clones appear in the TCRdb table, and some are missing; sequencing was by immunoSEQ multiplex PCR. This sample has under 45,000 clones; just under 95% occur once, and the top ten carry around 1.5%. The sample consisted of tumor tissue, taken after IRX-2 immunotherapy. The receptors originated from a human donor with breast cancer.

The chain is built from TRBV2 and TRBJ1-2; perhaps TRBD1 as D (6 bases). The germline V and J ends were trimmed by 7 bases and 4 bases, with 13 bases remaining between them. The germline V gene encodes CDR1 SNHLY and CDR2 FYNNEI. The CDR3 spans 13 residues. CDR3 DNA: TGTGCCAGCATGCAACAGGGACTCTATGGCTACACCTTC. This sequence encodes CASMQQGLYGYTF.

The V call is TRBV6-5, the J call TRBJ2-7; a weak D match, TRBD1 (8 bases). The CDR3 has 14 residues. Germline CDR1 and CDR2: MNHEY and SVGAGI. V was cut by 5 bases and J by 4 bases, with 15 bases left in between. The CDR3 nucleotides are TGTGCCAGCAGTGACACAGGGGGGGGATACGAGCAGTACTTC. Its translation: CASSDTGGGYEQYF.

The chain couples TRBV2 to TRBJ1-2; D uncertain. There are 16 residues in the CDR3. Trimming removed 3 bases at V and 4 bases at J, with 18 bases between. Germline V CDR1 and CDR2: SNHLY, FYNNEI. CDR3 DNA sequence: TGTGCCAGCAGTGAGGCGGTCTTAAGTCCCCCCTATGGCTACACCTTC. It specifies CASSEAVLSPPYGYTF.

The chain carries TRBV11-3 and TRBJ2-3; TRBD1 matches 8 bases. Looked up from germline, CDR1 is SGHNT and CDR2 is YENEEA. J gave up 6 bases and V 5 bases, and 4 bases lay outside the gene matches. The CDR3 loop spans 13 amino acids. CDR3 DNA sequence: TGTGCCAGCAGCCAGGACAGGGACGATACGCAGTATTTT. This gives the protein CASSQDRDDTQYF.

This chain uses TRBV19 with TRBJ1-4, with D possibly being TRBD1 (5 bases). CDR1 is LNHDA, CDR2 SQIVND, per germline (reference sequence). The CDR3 is made up of 15 amino acids. V gave up 5 bases and J gave up 8 bases, with 18 bases separating them. The CDR3 is CASSWGLGGQEKLFF. The DNA for the CDR3 is TGTGCCAGTAGTTGGGGACTAGGAGGCCAAGAAAAACTGTTTTTT.

The gene calls are TRBV18 and TRBJ1-1; maybe TRBD1 (6 bases). Looked up from germline, CDR1 is KGHSH and CDR2 is LQKENI. There are 16 residues in the CDR3. V lost 2 bases, J lost 0 bases, and 13 bases lay in between. CDR3 protein: CASSPSSTGLNTEAFF. The DNA of the CDR3 is TGTGCCAGCTCACCATCCTCTACAGGGCTGAACACTGAAGCTTTCTTT.

V is TRBV5-4 and J is TRBJ1-3; D unclear. The V gene lost 6 bases and the J gene lost 0 bases, with 16 bases spanning the gap. Per germline, CDR1 SGHNT and CDR2 YYREEE (reference sequence). This CDR3 is built from 16 residues. Here the CDR3 reads CASTPLKAPSGNTIYF. Written as DNA, the CDR3 is TGTGCCAGCACCCCCCTAAAAGCCCCCTCTGGAAACACCATATATTTT.

The V and J genes are TRBV7-8 and TRBJ1-1; D unresolved. The CDR3 consists of 13 residues. Trimming took off 4 bases at V and 6 bases at J, with 12 bases between the two ends. Germline-derived CDR1 and CDR2 are SGHVS and FQNEAQ. The CDR3 loop reads CASSSGLIPEAFF. The DNA of the CDR3 is TGTGCCAGCAGCTCCGGACTAATACCTGAAGCTTTCTTT.

This rearrangement joins TRBV6-5 to TRBJ2-7; D might be TRBD1 or TRBD2, each matching 6 bases. Germline CDR1 MNHEY, CDR2 SVGAGI. The CDR3 covers 12 residues. The ends were cut back, 7 bases at V and 3 bases at J, with 10 bases in the middle. CDR3 in amino acids: CASTGGGYEQYF. The CDR3 region has the DNA TGTGCCAGCACTGGAGGGGGCTACGAGCAGTACTTC.